The source of this T cell receptor beta chain is a study of T-cell reconstitution after alpha-beta-depleted transplantation in children. Germline trimming cut 5 bases from V and 2 bases from J; bases unmatched to any gene: 6. The germline CDR1 and CDR2 sequences are MNHEY and SMNVEV (reference sequence). CDR3 size: 15 residues. This clonotype was seen a few times. TCRbeta library construction was performed incorporating unique molecular identifiers. TCRdb ran MiXCR on the PCR reads and lists one entry per CDR3 protein. Of nearly 550,000 distinct CDR3 sequences in the sample, 15% to 20% are singletons; the top ten hold about 3.1%.

The chain links TRBV27 to TRBJ1-5; 7 bases fit TRBD1. The sample was PBMCs from the stem cell graft donor, taken from the stem cell graft. This TCR derives from a human donor who donated a stem cell graft to a child with acute lymphoblastic leukemia. As DNA, the CDR3 is TGTGCCAGCAGTCCGCAGGGACAGCGCAATCAGCCCCAGCATTTT. It specifies CASSPQGQRNQPQHF.